What follows is one TCR beta chain and its context. This specimen comes from a study of lung T cells in sarcoidosis with Löfgren's syndrome. The CDR3 is made up of 15 amino acids. V gave up 3 bases and J gave up 0 bases, with 8 bases separating them. The germline V gene has CDR1 KGHSH and CDR2 LQKENI. MiXCR, applied by TCRdb to the reads, yields one record per CDR3 protein. Here the sample spans roughly 63,000 distinct CDR3 sequences, 21% being singletons. Sequencing input: CD4+ T cells from PBMCs. This chain links TRBV18 with TRBJ2-2; no reliable D call. The sequence derives from a human donor with sarcoidosis (Löfgren's syndrome or another form), or a control subject (not recorded which). CDR3 loop: CASSPPGSNTGELFF. The CDR3 DNA sequence: TGTGCCAGCTCACCCCCCGGGTCGAACACCGGGGAGCTGTTTTTT.